A single sample gave rise to the 9 T cell receptor beta chains below, sequenced in a study of cytomegalovirus exposure and HLA in healthy donors. Primers for the PCR totalled 60 Vbeta and 13 Jbeta. Method: immunoSEQ multiplex PCR; TCRdb's copy keeps in-frame clones and lacks some. Of some 200,000 clones in the sample, 77% were seen once. Source material: PBMCs. All receptors derive from a woman aged 60-75 years in good health and CMV-seropositive.

The chain combines TRBV6-6 with TRBJ2-7; D is unclear. V was cut by 4 bases and J by 6 bases, with 10 bases left in between. The CDR3 has 12 amino acids. Germline V gives CDR1 MNHNY, CDR2 SVGAGI (reference sequence). CDR3 bases: TGTGCCAGCAGTTCCCAAGTCAGCGAGCAGTACTTC. It yields the protein CASSSQVSEQYF.

The J gene is TRBJ1-1, the V gene TRBV7-2; possible D gene TRBD1, 6 bases. From germline, CDR1 is SGHTA and CDR2 FQGNSA. This CDR3 comprises 13 residues. V lost 2 bases and J 7 bases, leaving 11 bases between the germline ends. CDR3 residues: CASSLMGAGEAFF. The CDR3 coding sequence is TGTGCCAGCAGCTTAATGGGGGCTGGTGAAGCTTTCTTT. The variable domain in full, with the rest retrieved from reference TRBV7-2 and TRBJ1-1, is GAGVSQSPSNKVTEKGKDVELRCDPISGHTALYWYRQSLGQGLEFLIYFQGNSAPDKSGLPSDRFSAERTGGSVSTLTIQRTQQEDSAVYLCASSLMGAGEAFFGQGTRLTVV.

The CDR3 reads CASSQESTNYGYTF. The CDR3 DNA reads TGTGCCAGCAGCCAAGAAAGCACTAACTATGGCTACACCTTC. V and J are TRBV4-2 and TRBJ1-2; no clear D gene. The CDR3 length is 14 residues. CDR1 is LGHNA and CDR2 is YNFKEQ in the germline V gene. The germline V and J ends were trimmed by 0 bases and 0 bases, with 5 bases remaining between them.

This chain joins TRBV27 and TRBJ1-1; D perhaps matches TRBD1 (5 bases). Deletions cut 5 bases from V and 6 bases from J, with 16 bases between. The CDR3 has 14 amino acids. Germline-derived CDR1 and CDR2 are MNHEY and SMNVEV (reference sequence). As DNA, the CDR3 is TGTGCCAGCAGTCCTGGACATACTCGGTCTGAAGCTTTCTTT. Translation gives CASSPGHTRSEAFF.

This rearrangement joins TRBV27 to TRBJ2-7; no clear D gene. Germline V gene data show CDR1 as MNHEY and CDR2 as SMNVEV (reference sequence). V gave up 5 bases and J gave up 2 bases, with 16 bases separating them. This CDR3 is 15 amino acids long. This CDR3 is CASSVRRVATYEQYF. The CDR3 DNA reads TGTGCCAGCAGTGTTCGACGGGTGGCTACCTACGAGCAGTACTTC.

The chain links TRBV9 to TRBJ1-1, with no clear D. The ends were cut back, 3 bases at V and 0 bases at J, with 18 bases in the middle. CDR1 and CDR2 from the germline V gene are SGDLS and YYNGEE. The CDR3 totals 17 residues. CDR3 sequence: CASSAPSGPSMNTEAFF. In DNA form, the CDR3 reads TGTGCCAGCAGCGCCCCGAGCGGGCCCTCCATGAACACTGAAGCTTTCTTT.

This clone is a singleton in its sample. The V and J genes are TRBV29-1 and TRBJ2-1; 8 nucleotides match TRBD1. Trimming cost V 7 bases and J 0 bases; bases outside gene matches: 8. CDR3 length: 15 amino acids. Germline V gene data show CDR1 as SQVTM and CDR2 as ANQGSEA. CDR3 sequence reads: CSGGQGPSSYNEQFF. CDR3 nucleotide sequence: TGCAGCGGCGGACAGGGCCCTAGCTCCTACAATGAGCAGTTCTTC.

In nucleotides, the CDR3 is TGTGCCAGCAGGAGGACCACGCGGGGCACAGATACGCAGTATTTT. Translated, it gives CASRRTTRGTDTQYF. The chain links TRBV6-5 to TRBJ2-3; D may be TRBD2 (5 bases). The length of the CDR3 is 15 residues. From germline, CDR1 is MNHEY and CDR2 SVGAGI. Deletions cut 6 bases from V and 1 base from J, with 14 bases between.

The rearrangement joins TRBV4-1 to TRBJ2-4; D is unresolved. Germline assignment: CDR1 MGHRA and CDR2 YSYEKL. This CDR3 comprises 13 residues. Trimming removed 3 bases from V and 7 bases from J, with 10 bases in between. CDR3 bases: TGCGCCAGCAGCCAGGATTACGGGAACATTCAGTACTTC. Protein sequence: CASSQDYGNIQYF.